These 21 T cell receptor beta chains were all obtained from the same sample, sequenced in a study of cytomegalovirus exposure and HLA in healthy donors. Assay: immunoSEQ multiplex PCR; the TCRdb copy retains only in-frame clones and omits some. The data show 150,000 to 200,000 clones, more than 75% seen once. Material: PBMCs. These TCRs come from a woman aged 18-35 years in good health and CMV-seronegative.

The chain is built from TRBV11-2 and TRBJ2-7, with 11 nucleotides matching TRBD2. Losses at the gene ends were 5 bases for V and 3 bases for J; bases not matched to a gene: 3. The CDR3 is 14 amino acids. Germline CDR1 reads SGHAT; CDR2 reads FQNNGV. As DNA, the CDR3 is TGTGCCAGCAGCCTGCTAGCGGGGGGCTACGAGCAGTACTTC. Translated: CASSLLAGGYEQYF.

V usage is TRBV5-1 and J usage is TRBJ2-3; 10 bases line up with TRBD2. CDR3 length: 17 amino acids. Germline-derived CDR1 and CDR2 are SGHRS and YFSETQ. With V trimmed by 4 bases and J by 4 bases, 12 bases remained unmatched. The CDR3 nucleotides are TGCGCCAGCAGCCTACTCCTAGCGGGGGTTACAGCAGATACGCAGTATTTT. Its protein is CASSLLLAGVTADTQYF.

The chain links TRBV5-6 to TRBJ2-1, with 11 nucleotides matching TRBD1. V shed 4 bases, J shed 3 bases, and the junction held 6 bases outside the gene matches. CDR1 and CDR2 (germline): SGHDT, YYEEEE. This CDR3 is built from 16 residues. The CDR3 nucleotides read TGTGCCAGCAGCGGCGGAGGGACAGGGGGCTACAATGAGCAGTTCTTC. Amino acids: CASSGGGTGGYNEQFF.

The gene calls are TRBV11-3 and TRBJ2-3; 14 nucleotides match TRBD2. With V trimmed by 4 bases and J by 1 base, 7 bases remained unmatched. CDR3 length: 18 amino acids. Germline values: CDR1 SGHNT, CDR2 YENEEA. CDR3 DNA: TGTGCCAGCAGCTCTGGACTAGCGGGAGGAGGGGGCACAGATACGCAGTATTTT. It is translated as CASSSGLAGGGGTDTQYF.

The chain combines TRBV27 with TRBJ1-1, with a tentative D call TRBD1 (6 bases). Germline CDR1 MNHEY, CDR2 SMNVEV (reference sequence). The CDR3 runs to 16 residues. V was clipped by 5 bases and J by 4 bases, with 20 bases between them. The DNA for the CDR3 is TGTGCCAGCAGTCAACCGCGCGGGGGCCGGGTCACTGAAGCTTTCTTT. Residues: CASSQPRGGRVTEAFF.

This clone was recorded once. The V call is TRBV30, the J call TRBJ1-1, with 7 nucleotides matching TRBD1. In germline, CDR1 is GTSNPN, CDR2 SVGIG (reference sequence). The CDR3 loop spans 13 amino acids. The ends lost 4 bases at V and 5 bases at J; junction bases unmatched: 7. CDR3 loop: CAWTARTGTEAFF. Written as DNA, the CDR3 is TGTGCCTGGACCGCTAGGACAGGAACTGAAGCTTTCTTT. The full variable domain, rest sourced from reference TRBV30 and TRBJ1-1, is SQTIHQWPATLVQPVGSPLSLECTVEGTSNPNLYWYRQAAGRGLQLLFYSVGIGQISSEVPQNLSASRPQDRQFILSSKKLLLSDSGFYLCAWTARTGTEAFFGQGTRLTVV.

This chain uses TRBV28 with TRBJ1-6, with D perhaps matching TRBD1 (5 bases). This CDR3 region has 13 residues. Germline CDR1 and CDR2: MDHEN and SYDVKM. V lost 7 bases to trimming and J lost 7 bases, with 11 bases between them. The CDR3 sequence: CASTLGPNSPLHF. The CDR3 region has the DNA TGTGCCAGCACTCTGGGGCCAAATTCACCCCTCCACTTT.

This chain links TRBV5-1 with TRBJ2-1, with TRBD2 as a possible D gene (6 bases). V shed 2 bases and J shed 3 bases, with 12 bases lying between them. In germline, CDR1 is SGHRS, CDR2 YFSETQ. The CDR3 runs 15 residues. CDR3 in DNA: TGCGCCAGCAGCTTCCGGGACTCCTTCTACAATGAGCAGTTCTTC. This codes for CASSFRDSFYNEQFF.

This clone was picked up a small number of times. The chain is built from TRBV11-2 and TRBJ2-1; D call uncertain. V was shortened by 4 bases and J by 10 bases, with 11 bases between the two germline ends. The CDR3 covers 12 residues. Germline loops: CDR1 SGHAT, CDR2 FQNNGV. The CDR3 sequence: CASSSRTLEQFF. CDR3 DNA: TGTGCCAGCAGCTCCAGAACCCTGGAGCAGTTCTTC.

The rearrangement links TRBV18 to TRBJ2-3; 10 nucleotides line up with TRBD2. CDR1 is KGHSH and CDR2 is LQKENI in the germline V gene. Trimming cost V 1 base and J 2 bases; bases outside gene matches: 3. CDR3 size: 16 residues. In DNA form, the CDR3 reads TGTGCCAGCTCACCACGACTAGCGGGCAACACAGATACGCAGTATTTT. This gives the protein CASSPRLAGNTDTQYF.

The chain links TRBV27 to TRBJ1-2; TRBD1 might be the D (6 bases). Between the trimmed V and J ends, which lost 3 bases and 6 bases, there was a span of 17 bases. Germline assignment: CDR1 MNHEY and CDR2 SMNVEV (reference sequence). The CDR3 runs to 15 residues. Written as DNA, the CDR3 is TGTGCCAGCAGTTTTTTGAGTTCAGGGGTAGATGGCTACACCTTC. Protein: CASSFLSSGVDGYTF.

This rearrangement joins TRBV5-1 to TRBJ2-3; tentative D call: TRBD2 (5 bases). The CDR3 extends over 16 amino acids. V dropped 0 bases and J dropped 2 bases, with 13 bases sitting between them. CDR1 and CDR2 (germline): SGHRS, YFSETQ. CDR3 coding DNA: TGCGCCAGCAGCTTGGAGGCAGGCGGGTCCACAGATACGCAGTATTTT. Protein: CASSLEAGGSTDTQYF.

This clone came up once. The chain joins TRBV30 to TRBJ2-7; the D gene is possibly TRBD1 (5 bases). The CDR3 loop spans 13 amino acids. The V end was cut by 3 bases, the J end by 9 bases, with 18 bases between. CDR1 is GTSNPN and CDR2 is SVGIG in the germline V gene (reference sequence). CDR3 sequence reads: CAWSDLSVTGQYF. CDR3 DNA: TGTGCCTGGAGCGACCTTTCAGTTACAGGGCAGTACTTC.

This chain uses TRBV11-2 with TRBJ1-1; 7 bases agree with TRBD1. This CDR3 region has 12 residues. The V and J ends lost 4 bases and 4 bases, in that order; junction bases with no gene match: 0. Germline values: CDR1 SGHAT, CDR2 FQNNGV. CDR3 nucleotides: TGTGCCAGCAGCTCAGGGGGCACTGAAGCTTTCTTT. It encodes CASSSGGTEAFF.

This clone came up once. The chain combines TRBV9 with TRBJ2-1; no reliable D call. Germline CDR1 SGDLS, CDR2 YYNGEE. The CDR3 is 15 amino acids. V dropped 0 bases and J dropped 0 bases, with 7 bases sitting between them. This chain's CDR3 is CASSVVQSSYNEQFF. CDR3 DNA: TGTGCCAGCAGCGTAGTACAGAGCTCCTACAATGAGCAGTTCTTC.

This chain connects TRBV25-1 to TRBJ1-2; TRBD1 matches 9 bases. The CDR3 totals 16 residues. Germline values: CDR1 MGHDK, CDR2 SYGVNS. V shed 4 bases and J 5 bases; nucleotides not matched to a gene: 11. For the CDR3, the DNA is TGTGCCAGCAGTGCCACCGGGACAGGGTATAAGTATGGCTACACCTTC. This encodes CASSATGTGYKYGYTF.

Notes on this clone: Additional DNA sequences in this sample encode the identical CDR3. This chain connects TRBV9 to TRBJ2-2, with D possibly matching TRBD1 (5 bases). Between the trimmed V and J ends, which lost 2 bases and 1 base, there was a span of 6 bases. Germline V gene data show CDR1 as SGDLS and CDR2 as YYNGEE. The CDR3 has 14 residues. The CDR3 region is CASSVTGNTGELFF. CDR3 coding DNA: TGTGCCAGCAGCGTCACAGGGAACACCGGGGAGCTGTTTTTT.

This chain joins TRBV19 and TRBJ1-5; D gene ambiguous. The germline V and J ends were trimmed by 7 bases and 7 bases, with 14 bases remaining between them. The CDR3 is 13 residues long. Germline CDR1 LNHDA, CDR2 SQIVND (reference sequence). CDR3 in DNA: TGTGCCAGTAAGATACGGGATCGGCAGCCCCAGCATTTT. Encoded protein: CASKIRDRQPQHF.

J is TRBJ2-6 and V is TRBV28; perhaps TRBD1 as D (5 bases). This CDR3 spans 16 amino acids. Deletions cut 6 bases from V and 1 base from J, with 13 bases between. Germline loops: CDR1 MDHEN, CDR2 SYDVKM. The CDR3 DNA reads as TGTGCCAGCAGCTCCCAGGGAAGTTCTGGGGCCAACGTCCTGACTTTC. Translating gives CASSSQGSSGANVLTF.

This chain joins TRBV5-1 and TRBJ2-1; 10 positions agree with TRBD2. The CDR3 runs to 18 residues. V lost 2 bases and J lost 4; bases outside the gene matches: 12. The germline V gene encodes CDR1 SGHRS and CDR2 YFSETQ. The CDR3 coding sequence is TGCGCCAGCAGCTTCGGCAGAGCAATAGCGGGGGGATACAATGAGCAGTTCTTC. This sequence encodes CASSFGRAIAGGYNEQFF.

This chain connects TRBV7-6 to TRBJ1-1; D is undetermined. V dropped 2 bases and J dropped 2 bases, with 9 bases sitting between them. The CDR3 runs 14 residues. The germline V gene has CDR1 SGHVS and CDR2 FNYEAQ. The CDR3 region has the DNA TGTGCCAGCAGCTTAACGCGGGTCAACACTGAAGCTTTCTTT. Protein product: CASSLTRVNTEAFF.